These 23 T cell receptor beta chains share one sample of origin, sequenced in a study of cytomegalovirus exposure and HLA in healthy donors. With 60 Vbeta and 13 Jbeta primers, the PCR was carried out. The method was immunoSEQ multiplex PCR; TCRdb's version includes in-frame clones alone and lacks a portion of them. The sample holds approximately 130,000 clones; around 84% are singletons and the top ten take about 1.8%. Sequenced sample: PBMCs. These receptor sequences come from a man between 18 and 35 years old in good health and CMV-seronegative.

This chain connects TRBV6-6 to TRBJ1-3; D uncertain. Per the germline V gene, CDR1 is MNHNY and CDR2 is SVGAGI (reference sequence). V dropped 3 bases and J dropped 0 bases, with 12 bases sitting between them. The CDR3 is 16 residues long. This CDR3 is CASSYGGGSSGNTIYF. The DNA of the CDR3 is TGTGCCAGCAGTTATGGTGGCGGCAGCTCTGGAAACACCATATATTTT.

The chain's CDR3 is CASSARGDTEAFF. In nucleotides, the CDR3 is TGCGCCAGCAGTGCCAGGGGGGACACTGAAGCTTTCTTT. The chain is built from TRBV4-3 and TRBJ1-1; 7 bases map to TRBD1. The CDR3 has 13 residues. The trim removed 6 bases at V and 3 bases at J, leaving 4 bases unmatched. The germline CDR1 and CDR2 sequences are LGHNA and YSLEER.

This clone was observed a handful of times. The chain combines TRBV9 with TRBJ2-7; unclear D gene. Trimming shortened V by 4 bases and J by 3 bases, and 14 bases separated the two germline ends. CDR3 length: 14 residues. Germline CDR1 SGDLS, CDR2 YYNGEE. CDR3 nucleotide sequence: TGTGCCAGCAGCTCCGAGGCCTCGGGCTACGAGCAGTACTTC. Translating gives CASSSEASGYEQYF.

CDR3 amino acids: CSVSDGYTF. In DNA form, the CDR3 reads TGCAGCGTCTCGGATGGCTACACCTTC. The chain recombines TRBV29-1 with TRBJ1-2; D not certain. The CDR3 length is 9 residues. The V end lost 6 bases, the J end lost 6 bases, and 5 bases lay between the germline ends. Germline loops: CDR1 SQVTM, CDR2 ANQGSEA.

This chain joins TRBV4-1 and TRBJ1-3; TRBD1 aligns across 8 bases. CDR3 length: 15 residues. Germline V gene sequence: CDR1 MGHRA, CDR2 YSYEKL. The ends lost 0 bases at V and 8 bases at J; junction bases unmatched: 6. This CDR3 reads CASSQDSQGADTIYF. In DNA, the CDR3 is TGCGCCAGCAGCCAAGACTCCCAGGGGGCAGACACCATATATTTT.

On this clone itself: One end of the junction varies from germline; a read error may be responsible. This sequence joins TRBV5-5 and TRBJ2-7; 8 bases agree with TRBD1. The CDR3 length is 14 residues. Looked up from germline, CDR1 is SGHKS and CDR2 is YYEKEE (reference sequence). The CDR3 loop reads CASSLGTGSLEEHF. CDR3 in DNA: TGTGCCAGCAGCTTGGGGACAGGGTCCCTTGAAGAGCACTTC.

The V call is TRBV6-1, the J call TRBJ2-7, with 9 bases fitting TRBD2. After removal of 4 bases from V and 3 bases from J, the junction contained 7 bases not matched to a gene. Germline lookup yields CDR1 MNHNS and CDR2 SASEGT. The CDR3 extends over 15 amino acids. This CDR3 reads CASSAGSGGVYEQYF. CDR3 coding DNA: TGTGCCAGCAGTGCTGGTAGCGGGGGTGTCTACGAGCAGTACTTC.

This sequence joins TRBV7-9 and TRBJ2-3, with a weak D call TRBD1 (5 bases). V was cut by 4 bases and J by 3 bases, with 11 bases left in between. From germline, CDR1 is SEHNR and CDR2 FQNEAQ (reference sequence). The CDR3 is 14 residues long. This CDR3 is CASSSGPRTDTQYF. CDR3 nucleotide sequence: TGTGCCAGCAGCTCAGGGCCACGGACAGATACGCAGTATTTT.

V and J are TRBV5-1 and TRBJ1-4; 7 nucleotides align to TRBD1. CDR3 length: 14 residues. The trim removed 2 bases at V and 8 bases at J, leaving 6 bases unmatched. Germline loops: CDR1 SGHRS, CDR2 YFSETQ. The CDR3 loop is CASSLTRGNEKLFF. The CDR3 DNA reads as TGCGCCAGCAGCTTAACCAGGGGGAACGAAAAACTGTTTTTT.

This clone was seen a single time. The gene calls are TRBV10-3 and TRBJ2-7; 11 bases are a match to TRBD1. CDR3 size: 16 residues. The V gene's germline CDR1 is ENHRY and CDR2 SYGVKD. The V gene end was trimmed by 5 bases and the J gene end by 2 bases; junction bases not matched to a gene: 8. The DNA of the CDR3 is TGTGCCATCAGTCCCCGGGGGACAGGGGGGGCCTACGAGCAGTACTTC. Protein sequence: CAISPRGTGGAYEQYF.

The J gene is TRBJ2-7, the V gene TRBV19, with 10 bases lining up with TRBD1. The germline CDR1 and CDR2 sequences are LNHDA and SQIVND (reference sequence). The CDR3 has 14 residues. Germline trimming cut 7 bases from V and 5 bases from J; bases unmatched to any gene: 8. CDR3 region: CASKDRDRGDEQYF. The DNA of the CDR3 is TGTGCCAGTAAAGACCGGGACAGGGGCGACGAGCAGTACTTC.

This clone was counted once. Here the CDR3 reads CASSALTGGTGELFF. The CDR3 DNA reads TGTGCCAGTAGTGCCTTGACAGGGGGAACCGGGGAGCTGTTTTTT. The genes are TRBV19 and TRBJ2-2; 9 bases fit TRBD1. The trim removed 5 bases at V and 5 bases at J, leaving 6 bases unmatched. The CDR3 is made up of 15 amino acids. The germline V gene has CDR1 LNHDA and CDR2 SQIVND (reference sequence).

V and J are TRBV18 and TRBJ2-1, with D uncertain. Looked up from germline, CDR1 is KGHSH and CDR2 is LQKENI. The CDR3 sequence is 13 residues long. Deletions cut 1 base from V and 4 bases from J, with 5 bases between. CDR3 sequence (DNA): TGTGCCAGCTCACCACACCTATACAATGAGCAGTTCTTC. This translates into CASSPHLYNEQFF.

The rearrangement links TRBV25-1 to TRBJ1-2; TRBD1 is a possible D gene (6 bases). Trimming shortened V by 4 bases and J by 0 bases, and 15 bases separated the two germline ends. The CDR3 has 16 amino acids. The germline V gene encodes CDR1 MGHDK and CDR2 SYGVNS. DNA of the CDR3: TGTGCCAGCAGTGGCTCAGGGGCCCCCTCTAACTATGGCTACACCTTC. Protein product: CASSGSGAPSNYGYTF.

The chain joins TRBV11-2 to TRBJ1-2; D uncertain. V was shortened by 0 bases and J by 4 bases, with 15 bases between the two germline ends. Looked up from germline, CDR1 is SGHAT and CDR2 is FQNNGV. The CDR3 has 16 residues. The CDR3 protein is CASSLDHASLGYGYTF. CDR3 DNA: TGTGCCAGCAGCTTAGATCATGCCTCTCTAGGCTATGGCTACACCTTC.

J is TRBJ2-3 and V is TRBV6-1, with 13 bases matching TRBD2. In germline, CDR1 is MNHNS, CDR2 SASEGT. V shed 6 bases and J 3 bases; nucleotides not matched to a gene: 3. The CDR3 runs to 15 residues. This CDR3 is CASRMTSGGTDTQYF. The CDR3 DNA sequence: TGTGCCAGCAGGATGACTAGCGGGGGGACAGATACGCAGTATTTT.

This clone occurred once. The rearrangement joins TRBV9 to TRBJ2-7; TRBD2 aligns across 7 bases. The CDR3 loop spans 14 amino acids. V dropped 0 bases and J dropped 0; count of bases not matched to a gene: 0. Germline V gene lookup returns CDR1 SGDLS and CDR2 YYNGEE. The CDR3 region is CASSVGLASYEQYF. For the CDR3, the DNA is TGTGCCAGCAGCGTAGGACTAGCCTCCTACGAGCAGTACTTC.

The V and J genes are TRBV7-9 and TRBJ2-7, with TRBD2 matching 7 bases. The CDR3 length is 14 residues. Germline V gene lookup returns CDR1 SEHNR and CDR2 FQNEAQ (reference sequence). J lost 5 bases, V lost 0 bases, and 4 bases had no gene match. The CDR3 loop is CASSLAVAGHEQYF. Written as DNA, the CDR3 is TGTGCCAGCAGCTTAGCGGTAGCGGGCCACGAGCAGTACTTC.

The chain couples TRBV11-3 to TRBJ2-7, with TRBD1 as a possible D gene (5 bases). The germline V and J ends were trimmed by 0 bases and 6 bases, with 9 bases remaining between them. CDR3 length equals 13 residues. Germline loops: CDR1 SGHNT, CDR2 YENEEA. Here the CDR3 DNA reads TGTGCCAGCAGCTTAGAGTGGGGCGGCGAGCAGTACTTC. As protein: CASSLEWGGEQYF.

This clone was detected only a few times. The gene calls are TRBV6-5 and TRBJ1-1, with TRBD1 matching 10 bases. Per germline, CDR1 MNHEY and CDR2 SVGAGI. The CDR3 sequence is 14 residues long. Losses at the gene ends were 5 bases for V and 10 bases for J; bases not matched to a gene: 10. The CDR3 region is CASSERTGGIGAFF. CDR3 nucleotides: TGTGCCAGCAGTGAGAGGACAGGGGGAATCGGAGCTTTCTTT.

CDR3 nucleotides: TGTGCCAGTAGTACCGGGGGACAGGGGGCCCGAAGTCAAGAGACCCAGTACTTC. It codes for CASSTGGQGARSQETQYF. The chain couples TRBV19 to TRBJ2-5; TRBD1 agrees at 12 bases. With 4 bases clipped from V and 2 bases from J, the junction kept 11 bases outside the gene matches. Germline CDR1 reads LNHDA; CDR2 reads SQIVND (reference sequence). The CDR3 runs 18 residues. Based on the CDR3 plus reference TRBV19 and TRBJ2-5, the full variable domain is DGGITQSPKYLFRKEGQNVTLSCEQNLNHDAMYWYRQDPGQGLRLIYYSQIVNDFQKGDIAEGYSVSREKKESFPLTVTSAQKNPTAFYLCASSTGGQGARSQETQYFGPGTRLLVL.

The chain recombines TRBV29-1 with TRBJ2-2; TRBD1 might be the D (6 bases). V gave up 3 bases and J gave up 0 bases, with 17 bases separating them. CDR1 is SQVTM, CDR2 ANQGSEA, per germline. The CDR3 has 17 residues. Written as DNA, the CDR3 is TGCAGCGTTGAGGGGGTTCTGACAGGCCCGAACACCGGGGAGCTGTTTTTT. This sequence encodes CSVEGVLTGPNTGELFF.

The chain employs TRBV7-2 and TRBJ2-3; 7 nucleotides agree with TRBD2. The CDR3 has 16 amino acids. Trimming cost V 5 bases and J 4 bases; bases outside gene matches: 12. From germline, CDR1 is SGHTA and CDR2 FQGNSA. CDR3 sequence (DNA): TGTGCCAGCAGCCACGGGACTCCACGGGAGGCAGATACGCAGTATTTT. This encodes CASSHGTPREADTQYF.